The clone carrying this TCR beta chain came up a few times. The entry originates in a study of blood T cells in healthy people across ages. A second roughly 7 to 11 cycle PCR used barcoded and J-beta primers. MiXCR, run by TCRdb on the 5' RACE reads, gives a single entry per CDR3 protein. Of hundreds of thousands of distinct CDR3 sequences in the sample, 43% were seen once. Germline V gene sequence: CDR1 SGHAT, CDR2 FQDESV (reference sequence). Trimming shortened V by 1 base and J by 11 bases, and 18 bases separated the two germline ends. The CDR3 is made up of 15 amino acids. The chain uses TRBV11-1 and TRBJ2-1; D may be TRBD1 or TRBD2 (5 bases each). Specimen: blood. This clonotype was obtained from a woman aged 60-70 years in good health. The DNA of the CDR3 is TGTGCCAGCAGCTTAGGAGGGGTGAGCGGCCAGCAGCAGTTCTTC. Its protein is CASSLGGVSGQQQFF.